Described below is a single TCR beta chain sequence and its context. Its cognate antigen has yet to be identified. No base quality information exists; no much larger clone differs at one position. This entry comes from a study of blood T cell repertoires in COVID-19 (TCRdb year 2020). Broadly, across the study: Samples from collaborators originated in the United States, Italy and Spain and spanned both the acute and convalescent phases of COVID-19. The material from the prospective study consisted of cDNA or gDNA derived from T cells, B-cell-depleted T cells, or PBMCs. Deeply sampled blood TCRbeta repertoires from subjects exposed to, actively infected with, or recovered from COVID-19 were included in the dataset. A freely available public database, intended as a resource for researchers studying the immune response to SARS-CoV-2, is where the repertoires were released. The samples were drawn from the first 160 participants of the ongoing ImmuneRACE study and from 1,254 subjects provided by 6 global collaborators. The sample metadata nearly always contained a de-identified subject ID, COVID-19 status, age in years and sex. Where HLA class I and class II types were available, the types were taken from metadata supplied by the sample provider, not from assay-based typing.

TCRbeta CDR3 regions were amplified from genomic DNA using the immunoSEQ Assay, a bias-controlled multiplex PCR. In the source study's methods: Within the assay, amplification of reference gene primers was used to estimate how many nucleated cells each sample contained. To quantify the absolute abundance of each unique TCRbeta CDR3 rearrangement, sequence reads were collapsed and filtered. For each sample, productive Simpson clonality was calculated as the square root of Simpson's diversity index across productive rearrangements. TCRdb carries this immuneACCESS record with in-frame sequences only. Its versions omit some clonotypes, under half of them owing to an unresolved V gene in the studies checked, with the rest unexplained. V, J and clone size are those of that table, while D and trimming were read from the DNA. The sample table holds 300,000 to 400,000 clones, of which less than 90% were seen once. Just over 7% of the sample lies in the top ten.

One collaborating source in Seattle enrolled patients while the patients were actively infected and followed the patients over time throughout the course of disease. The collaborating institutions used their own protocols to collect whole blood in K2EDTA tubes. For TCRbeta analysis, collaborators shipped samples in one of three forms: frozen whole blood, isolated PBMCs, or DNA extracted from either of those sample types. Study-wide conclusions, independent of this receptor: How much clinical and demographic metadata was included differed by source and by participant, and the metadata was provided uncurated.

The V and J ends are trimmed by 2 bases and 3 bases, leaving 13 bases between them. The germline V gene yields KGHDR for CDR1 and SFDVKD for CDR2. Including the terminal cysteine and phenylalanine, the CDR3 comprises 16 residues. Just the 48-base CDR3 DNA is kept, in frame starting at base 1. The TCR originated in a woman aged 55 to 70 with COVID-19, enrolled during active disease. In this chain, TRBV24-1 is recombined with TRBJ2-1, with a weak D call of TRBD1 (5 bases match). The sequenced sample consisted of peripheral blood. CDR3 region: CATSDSTRGNYNEQFF. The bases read TGTGCCACCAGTGATTCCACAAGGGGTAACTACAATGAGCAGTTCTTC.